The rows below give T cell receptor beta chains drawn from one sample of a study of Ad26.COV2.S vaccination and SARS-CoV-2 variants. Produced via immunoSEQ multiplex PCR; TCRdb's table is partial and in-frame only. The sample includes 410,000 or so clones, over 80% of them seen just once. Here the sequenced sample was peripheral blood, taken in a trial of Ad26.COV2.S vaccine versus placebo. All receptors come from a person between 18 and 65 years old who received the Ad26.COV2.S COVID-19 vaccine or a placebo. CDR3s include the opening cysteine and the closing phenylalanine or tryptophan. The order of the fields is J gene, V gene, clone size, D gene, CDR3 protein, CDR3 DNA. The D gene is left open where the match is weak. Clone size, where shown, is once, few, many, or a class for clones that have expanded.

TRBJ2-1 TRBV4-1 . TRBD2 CASSQDRIGGLAVDEQFF TGCGCCAGCAGCCAAGATAGAATAGGGGGACTAGCCGTCGATGAGCAGTTCTTC
TRBJ1-2 TRBV10-3 . TRBD1 CAIRVTGGSGYGYTF TGTGCCATCAGGGTGACAGGGGGTTCGGGATATGGCTACACCTTC
TRBJ2-1 TRBV12-1 . . CASSFLPQGAGNYNEQFF TGTGCCAGCAGCTTTCTCCCGCAGGGGGCGGGGAACTACAATGAGCAGTTCTTC
TRBJ1-5 TRBV19 once TRBD1 CASSMGQGYGQPQHF TGTGCCAGTAGTATGGGACAGGGGTATGGTCAGCCCCAGCATTTT
TRBJ1-3 TRBV7-9 few . CASSHPSQSGNTIYF TGTGCCAGCAGCCATCCCAGCCAGTCTGGAAACACCATATATTTT
TRBJ1-6 TRBV30 . . CAWRGDSYNSPLHF TGTGCCTGGAGAGGGGACTCCTATAATTCACCCCTCCACTTT
TRBJ1-1 TRBV6-5 . TRBD1 CASSWLQGTYTEAFF TGTGCCAGCAGTTGGCTACAGGGGACGTACACTGAAGCTTTCTTT
TRBJ1-6 TRBV7-8 . TRBD1 CASSLTVGQGASPLHF TGTGCCAGCAGCTTAACAGTGGGACAGGGGGCTTCACCCCTCCACTTT
TRBJ2-7 TRBV19 . . CASSIPGPYEQYF TGTGCCAGTAGTATCCCGGGACCCTACGAGCAGTACTTC
TRBJ1-3 TRBV7-2 . . CASSLVNSGNTIYF TGTGCCAGCAGCTTAGTGAACTCTGGAAACACCATATATTTT
TRBJ2-7 TRBV27 . . CALGVVYEQYF TGTGCCTTGGGAGTGGTCTACGAGCAGTACTTC
TRBJ2-1 TRBV27 . TRBD2 CASSTGLAGGEQFF TGTGCCAGCAGTACTGGACTAGCGGGGGGTGAGCAGTTCTTC
TRBJ1-3 TRBV20-1 once . CSASTGFPSGNTIYF TGCAGTGCCAGTACAGGGTTCCCCTCTGGAAACACCATATATTTT
TRBJ1-2 TRBV6-5 . TRBD1 CASSYGRTGGYGYTF TGTGCCAGCAGTTACGGCCGGACAGGGGGCTATGGCTACACCTTC
TRBJ2-1 TRBV24-1 . . CATSDWRGGNEQFF TGTGCCACCAGTGACTGGCGGGGTGGCAATGAGCAGTTCTTC
TRBJ2-1 TRBV4-3 few TRBD1 CASSLRDREGYNEQFF TGCGCCAGCAGCCTCCGGGACAGGGAGGGATACAATGAGCAGTTCTTC
TRBJ2-3 TRBV7-2 . . CASSRERSTDTQYF TGTGCCAGCAGCCGCGAGAGGAGCACAGATACGCAGTATTTT
TRBJ1-1 TRBV19 . TRBD1 CATYGLRQGDGSTEAFF TGTGCCACCTACGGCTTAAGACAGGGCGACGGAAGCACTGAAGCTTTCTTT
TRBJ2-7 TRBV6-2/TRBV6-3 . . CASSYGGTYEQYF TGTGCCAGCAGTTACGGGGGTACCTACGAGCAGTACTTC
TRBJ2-3 TRBV9 . . CASARGWGTDTQYF TGTGCCAGCGCCCGAGGCTGGGGCACAGATACGCAGTATTTT
TRBJ1-1 TRBV30 . . CAWSERQGVNTEAFF TGTGCCTGGAGTGAGAGACAAGGGGTGAACACTGAAGCTTTCTTT
TRBJ1-2 TRBV27 . . CASSLSGLGYGYTF TGTGCCAGCAGTTTGTCTGGGCTCGGCTATGGCTACACCTTC
TRBJ1-5 TRBV19 . . CASSIDGSNQPQHF TGTGCCAGTAGTATAGACGGTAGCAATCAGCCCCAGCATTTT
TRBJ2-1 TRBV7-9 . TRBD2 CASSARGVSYNEQFF TGTGCCAGCAGCGCCCGGGGGGTCTCCTACAATGAGCAGTTCTTC
TRBJ1-2 TRBV5-1 . TRBD1 CASSSPGTETYYGYTF TGCGCCAGCAGCTCTCCCGGGACAGAAACTTACTATGGCTACACCTTC
TRBJ1-1 TRBV4-3 . . CASSQEPRYTEAFF TGCGCCAGCAGCCAAGAACCTAGATACACTGAAGCTTTCTTT
TRBJ1-5 TRBV7-8 . TRBD1 CASSSGTGLNQPQHF TGTGCCAGCAGCTCCGGGACAGGTCTCAATCAGCCCCAGCATTTT
TRBJ2-4 TRBV19 . . CASSIGGFKNIQYF TGTGCCAGTAGTATAGGAGGGTTCAAAAACATTCAGTACTTC
TRBJ1-2 TRBV19 . TRBD1 CASRGTGRGHGYTF TGTGCCAGTAGGGGGACAGGGAGAGGACATGGCTACACCTTC
TRBJ1-1 TRBV7-9 once . CASRSNMGAGAFF TGTGCCAGCAGAAGCAACATGGGGGCAGGGGCTTTCTTT
TRBJ1-1 TRBV6-5 . TRBD1 CASSYSTGLGTEAFF TGTGCCAGCAGTTACTCGACAGGGTTAGGGACTGAAGCTTTCTTT
TRBJ1-2 TRBV6-5 . TRBD1 CASRHSGTEIYGYTF TGTGCCAGCAGGCACAGCGGGACAGAGATCTATGGCTACACCTTC
TRBJ2-7 TRBV2 . . CASSDNRATGQYF TGTGCCAGCAGTGATAACAGGGCAACGGGGCAGTACTTC
TRBJ1-3 TRBV18 once . CASSQNLMGRGNTIYF TGTGCCAGCTCACAAAACCTTATGGGGCGAGGAAACACCATATATTTT
TRBJ2-1 TRBV27 once . CASCPRYCNEQFF TGTGCCAGCTGCCCCCGGTACTGCAATGAGCAGTTCTTC
TRBJ1-1 TRBV6-5 . TRBD1 CASSITGGIGTEAFF TGTGCCAGCAGTATCACAGGGGGCATCGGCACTGAAGCTTTCTTT